Below are 17 T cell receptor beta chains sequenced from a single sample in a study of siplizumab effects on memory and regulatory T cells. Generated by immunoSEQ multiplex PCR, the TCRdb table keeps only in-frame clones and is missing some. The table lists about 120,000 clones, around 94% of them singletons. Sequencing input: non-Treg CD4+ T cells sorted from blood. The receptors shown here come from a human donor in good health.

In regard to this clone: Other DNA sequences within the sample encode an identical CDR3. The chain has TRBV6-6 and TRBJ2-5; TRBD2 matches 8 bases. The CDR3 contains 15 residues. The germline CDR1 and CDR2 sequences are MNHNY and SVGAGI (reference sequence). Germline trimming cut 2 bases from V and 5 bases from J; bases unmatched to any gene: 7. As DNA, the CDR3 is TGTGCCAGCAGTTACGCCAGCGGGGGCGGTGAGACCCAGTACTTC. Translated, it gives CASSYASGGGETQYF.

The rearrangement uses TRBV15 and TRBJ1-2; D may be TRBD1 (6 bases). The V end lost 8 bases, the J end lost 4 bases, and 20 bases lay between the germline ends. Germline values: CDR1 LNHNV, CDR2 YYDKDF (reference sequence). This CDR3 is built from 15 residues. In nucleotides, the CDR3 is TGTGCCACCGCTCCCGGCACAGGGACCCGCTATGGCTACACCTTC. This gives the protein CATAPGTGTRYGYTF.

The chain combines TRBV18 with TRBJ2-7; 7 nucleotides line up with TRBD1. Germline CDR1 KGHSH, CDR2 LQKENI. There are 13 residues in the CDR3. The trim removed 5 bases at V and 2 bases at J, leaving 3 bases unmatched. The CDR3 loop reads CASSFGTAYEQYF. The CDR3 DNA is TGTGCCAGCTCATTCGGGACAGCCTACGAGCAGTACTTC.

The rearrangement uses TRBV6-5 and TRBJ2-6; tentative D call: TRBD2 (5 bases). The V gene's germline CDR1 is MNHEY and CDR2 SVGAGI. Trimming stripped 6 bases from V and 2 bases from J, with 5 bases between. The CDR3 is made up of 13 amino acids. CDR3: CASREAGANVLTF. The CDR3 DNA is TGTGCCAGCAGGGAGGCTGGGGCCAACGTCCTGACTTTC.

V gene TRBV12-5 combines with J gene TRBJ1-5; D is unclear. V lost 1 base, J lost 4 bases, and 14 bases lay in between. Germline lookup yields CDR1 LGHNT and CDR2 FRNRAP. The CDR3 consists of 16 residues. As DNA, the CDR3 is TGTGCTAGTGGTTTGGGACACGAACAAGGAAATCAGCCCCAGCATTTT. Translated, it gives CASGLGHEQGNQPQHF.

The chain has TRBV6-1 and TRBJ2-7; a weak D match, TRBD2 (5 bases). Germline assignment: CDR1 MNHNS and CDR2 SASEGT. This CDR3 is built from 14 residues. Trimming left V 7 bases short and J 1 base short, with 14 bases between. The CDR3 loop reads CASTSSSPSYEQYF. The CDR3 coding sequence is TGTGCCAGCACATCTAGCAGCCCGTCCTACGAGCAGTACTTC.

This chain uses TRBV27 with TRBJ2-2; perhaps TRBD1 as D (6 bases). From germline, CDR1 is MNHEY and CDR2 SMNVEV (reference sequence). Trimming left V 0 bases short and J 4 bases short, with 12 bases between. There are 16 residues in the CDR3. The CDR3 loop reads CASSLSYGQFTGELFF. CDR3 bases: TGTGCCAGCAGTTTATCTTACGGACAGTTCACCGGGGAGCTGTTTTTT.

The chain has TRBV19 and TRBJ2-7, with D perhaps matching TRBD1 (5 bases). The V and J ends lost 4 bases and 2 bases respectively, with 9 bases between them. From germline, CDR1 is LNHDA and CDR2 SQIVND (reference sequence). The CDR3 spans 13 residues. The chain's CDR3 is CASSNPRAYEQYF. CDR3 coding DNA: TGTGCCAGTAGTAACCCCAGGGCCTACGAGCAGTACTTC.

This clone showed up just once. The chain has TRBV10-1 and TRBJ2-1, with D possibly being TRBD2 (6 bases). CDR3 length: 17 amino acids. The germline V gene encodes CDR1 WNHNN and CDR2 SYGVQD (reference sequence). V was trimmed by 6 bases and J by 2 bases, leaving 20 bases between them. In DNA, the CDR3 is TGCGCCAGCAGGAGCTGCGGGTCGGGAGTCGCCTACAATGAGCAGTTCTTC. As protein: CASRSCGSGVAYNEQFF.

This rearrangement joins TRBV30 to TRBJ1-2; D may be TRBD1 (6 bases). Deletions cut 4 bases from V and 0 bases from J, with 12 bases between. Germline lookup yields CDR1 GTSNPN and CDR2 SVGIG (reference sequence). This CDR3 contains 14 residues. CDR3 protein: CAWTPDRANYGYTF. The CDR3 DNA reads as TGTGCCTGGACCCCGGACAGAGCTAACTATGGCTACACCTTC.

The chain joins TRBV2 to TRBJ2-1, with a tentative D call TRBD2 (5 bases). This CDR3 has 11 residues. Germline-derived CDR1 and CDR2 are SNHLY and FYNNEI. The germline V and J ends were trimmed by 11 bases and 9 bases, with 14 bases remaining between them. DNA for the CDR3: TGTGCCGGAAGAACTAGTATTGAGCAGTTCTTC. Its protein is CAGRTSIEQFF.

This clone was seen only once. The chain joins TRBV7-2 to TRBJ2-7, with 8 bases lining up with TRBD2. With V trimmed by 5 bases and J by 0 bases, 9 bases remained unmatched. The V gene's germline CDR1 is SGHTA and CDR2 FQGNSA. There are 16 residues in the CDR3. In DNA form, the CDR3 reads TGTGCCAGCAGCCCCGGGGGGGCCTTGTACTCCTACGAGCAGTACTTC. Protein product: CASSPGGALYSYEQYF.

This chain links TRBV7-9 with TRBJ1-2, with 7 bases aligning to TRBD1. The germline V gene encodes CDR1 SEHNR and CDR2 FQNEAQ (reference sequence). The CDR3 consists of 14 residues. The trim removed 5 bases at V and 6 bases at J, leaving 9 bases unmatched. The CDR3 spells CASSRDRAVDGYTF. Here the CDR3 DNA reads TGTGCCAGCAGCCGCGACAGGGCGGTTGATGGCTACACCTTC.

This clone was found a few times. This chain uses TRBV5-4 with TRBJ1-3, with 8 nucleotides matching TRBD1. Germline trimming cut 4 bases from V and 15 bases from J; bases unmatched to any gene: 9. The CDR3 spans 12 residues. Germline V gene data show CDR1 as SGHNT and CDR2 as YYREEE (reference sequence). CDR3 nucleotide sequence: TGTGCCAGCAGCCTGGGGCAGGGGGCGCAATATTTT. This translates into CASSLGQGAQYF.

The chain carries TRBV19 and TRBJ1-4; perhaps TRBD1 as D (6 bases). In germline, CDR1 is LNHDA, CDR2 SQIVND (reference sequence). The V end was cut by 9 bases, the J end by 0 bases, with 11 bases between. The CDR3 runs to 14 residues. The CDR3 sequence: CASSWTATNEKLFF. CDR3 coding DNA: TGTGCCAGCTCTTGGACAGCAACTAATGAAAAACTGTTTTTT. The full variable domain, its missing parts supplied by reference TRBV19 and TRBJ1-4, is DGGITQSPKYLFRKEGQNVTLSCEQNLNHDAMYWYRQDPGQGLRLIYYSQIVNDFQKGDIAEGYSVSREKKESFPLTVTSAQKNPTAFYLCASSWTATNEKLFFGSGTQLSVL.

This chain uses TRBV7-9 with TRBJ2-3; D is possibly TRBD1 (5 bases). Germline loops: CDR1 SEHNR, CDR2 FQNEAQ (reference sequence). Trimming stripped 2 bases from V and 1 base from J, with 10 bases between. This CDR3 has 15 amino acids. The CDR3 loop is CASSLKQERTDTQYF. The CDR3 bases are TGTGCCAGCAGCTTAAAACAGGAGCGCACAGATACGCAGTATTTT.

This clone was counted once. This chain links TRBV18 with TRBJ2-1, with 9 nucleotides matching TRBD2. The CDR3 is 16 residues long. The junction had 8 bases not matched to a gene; V was cut back by 1 base and J by 7 bases. Germline CDR1 and CDR2: KGHSH and LQKENI. The chain's CDR3 is CASSPLAGAPWNEQFF. In DNA, the CDR3 is TGTGCCAGCTCACCACTAGCGGGAGCCCCGTGGAATGAGCAGTTCTTC.